This T cell receptor (beta chain) is drawn from a study of OX40 agonist ivuxolimab in advanced cancers. Study background: Ivuxolimab, which patients received intravenously every 2 weeks, was dosed at 0.01 to 10 mg/kg.

This clone was picked up a small number of times. What it binds is unknown. Other DNA sequences of this sample code for an identical CDR3. The cohort excluded patients with autoimmune disease history or systemic immunosuppression. Study-wide results and limits: Among the lowest peripheral clonal expansion occurred in 0.1-3.0 mg/kg partial responders. The mean number of expanded clones was higher in CD8+ T cells than in CD4+.

The data were produced by immunoSEQ multiplex PCR, yet TCRdb's version contains in-frame clones alone and is incomplete. The sample lists tens of thousands of clones; under 95% were seen once. Sequenced material: CD4+ or CD8+ T cells sorted from blood, taken in a trial of the OX40 agonist ivuxolimab. The clonotype comes from an adult with an advanced solid tumor such as melanoma, head and neck, liver or kidney cancer.

CDR3 in amino acids: CASSGGYGYTF. CDR3 DNA sequence: TGTGCCAGCAGTGGTGGCTATGGCTACACCTTC. The rearrangement uses TRBV2 and TRBJ1-2; D uncertain. The CDR3 loop spans 11 amino acids. V lost 4 bases and J 4 bases, leaving 4 bases between the germline ends. The germline gives CDR1 SNHLY, CDR2 FYNNEI.